These T cell receptor beta chains were read from a single sample in a study of T cells after yellow fever vaccination. TCRdb itself ran the 5' RACE reads through MiXCR, one entry per CDR3 protein. The data contain about 320,000 distinct CDR3 sequences, over 8.5% of them singletons. This specimen was CD4+ T cells sorted from PBMCs, taken 45 days after the yellow fever booster vaccination. All receptors come from a man younger than 35 who received the YFV17D yellow fever vaccine. Each CDR3 is given with its conserved first and last residue. Fields, in order: J gene, clone size, V gene, CDR3 length, D gene, CDR3 protein, CDR3 DNA. The D gene is left open where the match is weak. Only part of the rows carry a size: once, few, many, or a class if the clone is expanded.

J gene: TRBJ2-1; clone size: many; V gene: TRBV7-2; CDR3 length: 16; D gene: TRBD2; CDR3 protein: CASSSSGTSGANEQFF; CDR3 DNA: TGTGCCAGCAGCTCCTCCGGGACTAGCGGGGCCAATGAGCAGTTCTTC
J gene: TRBJ2-2; clone size: NA; V gene: TRBV6-2/TRBV6-3; CDR3 length: 15; D gene: NA; CDR3 protein: CASSFKRANTGELFF; CDR3 DNA: TGTGCCAGCAGCTTCAAGCGGGCGAACACCGGGGAGCTGTTTTTT
J gene: TRBJ2-2; clone size: few; V gene: TRBV5-1; CDR3 length: 14; D gene: NA; CDR3 protein: CASQPGPNTGELFF; CDR3 DNA: TGCGCCAGCCAGCCAGGGCCAAACACCGGGGAGCTGTTTTTT
J gene: TRBJ2-5; clone size: NA; V gene: TRBV5-6; CDR3 length: 15; D gene: NA; CDR3 protein: CASSLSGGAGETQYF; CDR3 DNA: TGTGCCAGCAGCCTTTCTGGGGGGGCCGGAGAGACCCAGTACTTC
J gene: TRBJ2-3; clone size: few; V gene: TRBV5-1; CDR3 length: 15; D gene: NA; CDR3 protein: CASKSGTIYTDTQYF; CDR3 DNA: TGCGCCAGCAAAAGCGGGACAATATATACAGATACGCAGTATTTT
J gene: TRBJ2-2; clone size: NA; V gene: TRBV2; CDR3 length: 15; D gene: NA; CDR3 protein: CASSRTMVDTGELFF; CDR3 DNA: TGTGCCAGCAGTAGGACCATGGTAGACACCGGGGAGCTGTTTTTT
J gene: TRBJ2-5; clone size: NA; V gene: TRBV5-4; CDR3 length: 13; D gene: NA; CDR3 protein: CASSLTGSETQYF; CDR3 DNA: TGTGCCAGCAGCTTGACAGGGAGTGAGACCCAGTACTTC
J gene: TRBJ1-1; clone size: NA; V gene: TRBV15; CDR3 length: 19; D gene: TRBD1; CDR3 protein: CATSRGWGRGQFRDTEAFF; CDR3 DNA: TGTGCCACCAGCAGAGGATGGGGCAGGGGGCAATTTCGGGACACTGAAGCTTTCTTT
J gene: TRBJ1-5; clone size: few; V gene: TRBV20-1; CDR3 length: 13; D gene: NA; CDR3 protein: CSARPGGIQPQHF; CDR3 DNA: TGCAGTGCTAGACCGGGGGGGATTCAGCCCCAGCATTTT
J gene: TRBJ2-7; clone size: NA; V gene: TRBV5-1; CDR3 length: 15; D gene: TRBD1; CDR3 protein: CASSPGDRHSYEQYF; CDR3 DNA: TGCGCCAGCAGCCCCGGGGACAGGCACTCCTACGAGCAGTACTTC
J gene: TRBJ1-4; clone size: NA; V gene: TRBV10-3; CDR3 length: 15; D gene: NA; CDR3 protein: CAISESTGDNEKLFF; CDR3 DNA: TGTGCCATCAGTGAGTCGACGGGGGACAATGAAAAACTGTTTTTT
J gene: TRBJ2-1; clone size: few; V gene: TRBV5-1; CDR3 length: 15; D gene: TRBD1; CDR3 protein: CASSLAGGVNNEQFF; CDR3 DNA: TGCGCCAGCAGCTTGGCAGGGGGCGTTAACAATGAGCAGTTCTTC
J gene: TRBJ2-7; clone size: few; V gene: TRBV7-9; CDR3 length: 15; D gene: TRBD1; CDR3 protein: CASSSTGGRSYEQYF; CDR3 DNA: TGTGCCAGCAGCTCGACAGGGGGTAGATCCTACGAGCAGTACTTC
J gene: TRBJ2-7; clone size: few; V gene: TRBV19; CDR3 length: 14; D gene: NA; CDR3 protein: CASSTAGLGGEQYF; CDR3 DNA: TGTGCCAGTAGTACGGCAGGGTTAGGTGGCGAGCAGTACTTC
J gene: TRBJ1-2; clone size: NA; V gene: TRBV7-2; CDR3 length: 14; D gene: TRBD1; CDR3 protein: CASSTGQGAKGYTF; CDR3 DNA: TGTGCCAGCAGCACCGGACAGGGGGCTAAGGGCTACACCTTC
J gene: TRBJ2-3; clone size: NA; V gene: TRBV7-2; CDR3 length: 15; D gene: TRBD2; CDR3 protein: CASSLGGLAGDTQYF; CDR3 DNA: TGTGCCAGCAGCTTAGGGGGACTAGCGGGGGATACGCAGTATTTT
J gene: TRBJ2-2; clone size: many; V gene: TRBV5-1; CDR3 length: 15; D gene: TRBD2; CDR3 protein: CASSPGLGDTGELFF; CDR3 DNA: TGCGCCAGCAGCCCGGGACTAGGGGACACCGGGGAGCTGTTTTTT
J gene: TRBJ1-5; clone size: many; V gene: TRBV7-2; CDR3 length: 13; D gene: TRBD1; CDR3 protein: CASSRDRMQPQHF; CDR3 DNA: TGTGCCAGCAGTCGGGACAGGATGCAGCCCCAGCATTTT
J gene: TRBJ2-1; clone size: NA; V gene: TRBV10-2; CDR3 length: 11; D gene: NA; CDR3 protein: CASSRGDEQFF; CDR3 DNA: TGCGCCAGCAGTAGGGGCGATGAGCAGTTCTTC
J gene: TRBJ2-3; clone size: NA; V gene: TRBV6-6; CDR3 length: 15; D gene: NA; CDR3 protein: CASSPMRRSRDTQYF; CDR3 DNA: TGTGCCAGCAGCCCGATGCGGAGATCCCGGGATACGCAGTATTTT
J gene: TRBJ2-3; clone size: NA; V gene: TRBV21-1; CDR3 length: 15; D gene: NA; CDR3 protein: CASSNFPGGTDTQYF; CDR3 DNA: TGTGCCAGCAGCAATTTTCCGGGGGGGACAGATACGCAGTATTTT
J gene: TRBJ1-5; clone size: once; V gene: TRBV4-1; CDR3 length: 17; D gene: NA; CDR3 protein: CASSQGVAGASNQPQHF; CDR3 DNA: TGCGCCAGCAGCCAAGGAGTAGCAGGGGCTAGCAATCAGCCCCAGCATTTT
J gene: TRBJ2-3; clone size: NA; V gene: TRBV5-1; CDR3 length: 16; D gene: TRBD2; CDR3 protein: CASSLELAGGTDTQYF; CDR3 DNA: TGCGCCAGCAGCTTGGAACTAGCGGGGGGCACAGATACGCAGTATTTT
J gene: TRBJ2-3; clone size: NA; V gene: TRBV24-1; CDR3 length: 15; D gene: NA; CDR3 protein: CATSGPGLGTDTQYF; CDR3 DNA: TGTGCCACCAGTGGCCCGGGACTCGGCACAGATACGCAGTATTTT
J gene: TRBJ2-1; clone size: NA; V gene: TRBV5-1; CDR3 length: 13; D gene: NA; CDR3 protein: CASSPVTGNEQFF; CDR3 DNA: TGCGCCAGCAGCCCGGTGACAGGCAATGAGCAGTTCTTC
J gene: TRBJ2-7; clone size: NA; V gene: TRBV7-9; CDR3 length: 13; D gene: NA; CDR3 protein: CASSLALAYEQYF; CDR3 DNA: TGTGCCAGCAGCTTAGCGTTAGCCTACGAGCAGTACTTC
J gene: TRBJ2-3; clone size: few; V gene: TRBV20-1; CDR3 length: 18; D gene: TRBD2; CDR3 protein: CSARDLGGGALRADTQYF; CDR3 DNA: TGCAGTGCTAGAGATCTGGGCGGGGGGGCCTTGAGGGCAGATACGCAGTATTTT
J gene: TRBJ2-4; clone size: NA; V gene: TRBV7-9; CDR3 length: 15; D gene: TRBD1; CDR3 protein: CASSPLGTERNIQYF; CDR3 DNA: TGTGCCAGCAGTCCCCTTGGGACAGAGAGAAACATTCAGTACTTC
J gene: TRBJ2-3; clone size: NA; V gene: TRBV7-2; CDR3 length: 16; D gene: NA; CDR3 protein: CASSLVPGGSTDTQYF; CDR3 DNA: TGTGCCAGCAGCTTAGTCCCGGGTGGAAGCACAGATACGCAGTATTTT
J gene: TRBJ2-1; clone size: few; V gene: TRBV6-2/TRBV6-3; CDR3 length: 15; D gene: NA; CDR3 protein: CASSYSSSQLNEQFF; CDR3 DNA: TGTGCCAGCAGTTACTCATCCTCGCAGCTCAATGAGCAGTTCTTC
J gene: TRBJ2-7; clone size: few; V gene: TRBV10-2; CDR3 length: 14; D gene: TRBD1; CDR3 protein: CAGLRDSSSYEQYF; CDR3 DNA: TGCGCCGGGCTCCGGGACAGCAGCTCCTACGAGCAGTACTTC
J gene: TRBJ1-5; clone size: NA; V gene: TRBV7-8; CDR3 length: 17; D gene: TRBD1; CDR3 protein: CASNSHDKDRGNQPQHF; CDR3 DNA: TGTGCCAGCAACAGCCATGATAAGGACAGGGGCAATCAGCCCCAGCATTTT
J gene: TRBJ1-6; clone size: few; V gene: TRBV18; CDR3 length: 14; D gene: TRBD1; CDR3 protein: CASSGDRANSPLHF; CDR3 DNA: TGTGCCAGCTCGGGGGACAGGGCGAATTCACCCCTCCACTTT
J gene: TRBJ1-6; clone size: few; V gene: TRBV7-8; CDR3 length: 16; D gene: NA; CDR3 protein: CASSLEGLAVRSPLHF; CDR3 DNA: TGTGCCAGCAGCTTAGAGGGACTAGCTGTTAGGTCACCCCTCCACTTT